The entry below describes one TCR beta chain. Its target is unknown. This sample was taken from a study of vaccination effects on CD4 cells after COVID-19. The wider study: The cohort was immunized with two doses of either the BNT162b2 or mRNA-1273 vaccine.

Antigen-specific CD4+ T cell clonotypes were called by their expansion after viral peptide-pool culture in ViraFEST. Following an approximately ten-day culture, CD4+ T cells were purified. Vaccine recipients lacked prior SARS-CoV-2 infection and had negative nucleocapsid antibodies. This table comes from immunoSEQ multiplex PCR, and its TCRdb copy is limited to in-frame clones, with some not included. The table has under 40,000 clones, 73% seen once. Broader study findings: Pronounced clonal contraction occurred in clones induced by infection and by vaccine late after vaccination.

After removal of 4 bases from V and 0 bases from J, the junction contained 1 base not matched to a gene. This CDR3 is built from 15 residues. The germline V gene has CDR1 SGHRS and CDR2 YFSETQ. The source is a human donor who received a COVID-19 vaccine. The input for sequencing was CD4+ T cells from PBMCs cultured with HCoV-OC43 spike peptides, taken before COVID-19 vaccination. Subset reported: HCoV-OC43 spike overlapping peptide pool stimulation. The rearrangement joins TRBV5-1 to TRBJ2-2; the match to TRBD1 covers 9 bases. In DNA, the CDR3 is TGCGCCAGCAGCGGGACAGGGTCGAACACCGGGGAGCTGTTTTTT. Translated: CASSGTGSNTGELFF. Using reference TRBV5-1 and TRBJ2-2 for the parts outside the CDR3, the full variable domain is KAGVTQTPRYLIKTRGQQVTLSCSPISGHRSVSWYQQTPGQGLQFLFEYFSETQRNKGNFPGRFSGRQFSNSRSEMNVSTLELGDSALYLCASSGTGSNTGELFFGEGSRLTVL.